A single sample gave rise to the 13 T cell receptor beta chains below, sequenced in a study of control samples from healthy donors and cancer patients. Assay used: immunoSEQ multiplex PCR; TCRdb lists only in-frame clones, some missing. The sample includes 98,000 or so clones, 79% of them seen just once. Sequencing was performed on blood. Receptors originate from a woman aged 25-40 years in good health.

V usage is TRBV27 and J usage is TRBJ1-2, with TRBD1 matching 8 bases. Germline values: CDR1 MNHEY, CDR2 SMNVEV (reference sequence). The CDR3 sequence is 17 residues long. J gave up 2 bases and V 4 bases, and 12 bases lay outside the gene matches. The CDR3 reads CASSSTHHRGLNYGYTF. The CDR3 nucleotides read TGTGCCAGCAGTTCGACACACCACAGGGGGTTGAACTATGGCTACACCTTC.

The rearrangement uses TRBV5-1 and TRBJ2-3; 12 bases line up with TRBD2. The CDR3 spans 16 residues. Losses at the gene ends were 4 bases for V and 1 base for J; bases not matched to a gene: 4. CDR1 SGHRS and CDR2 YFSETQ come from the germline V gene. Here the CDR3 reads CASSHRTSGGTDTQYF. CDR3 DNA: TGCGCCAGCAGCCACCGGACTAGCGGGGGCACAGATACGCAGTATTTT.

This chain joins TRBV3-1 (or the pseudogene TRBV3-2) and TRBJ2-3; 13 bases line up with TRBD2. The germline V gene has CDR1 LGHDT and CDR2 YNNKEL (reference sequence). J was trimmed by 6 bases and V by 4 bases; bases with no gene match: 7. This CDR3 comprises 16 residues. The DNA of the CDR3 is TGTGCCAGCAGCCGGCGACTAGCGGGGGGCCTCGATACGCAGTATTTT. Translation gives CASSRRLAGGLDTQYF.

The chain is built from TRBV5-1 and TRBJ1-3; D may be TRBD1 (6 bases). The germline V gene encodes CDR1 SGHRS and CDR2 YFSETQ. V lost 0 bases, J lost 1 base, and 11 bases lay in between. The CDR3 runs 16 residues. This chain's CDR3 is CASSLETGRSGNTIYF. Here the CDR3 DNA reads TGCGCCAGCAGCTTGGAGACAGGACGTTCTGGAAACACCATATATTTT.

This chain connects TRBV7-2 to TRBJ2-5, with no clear D. CDR3 length equals 15 residues. The germline gives CDR1 SGHTA, CDR2 FQGNSA. With 5 bases removed from V and 2 bases from J, the gap between germline ends came to 15 bases. The CDR3 sequence: CASSPVGVRQETQYF. The CDR3 DNA follows: TGTGCCAGCAGCCCAGTAGGTGTCAGACAAGAGACCCAGTACTTC.

There are many counts of this clone. This sample includes further DNA sequences coding for the same CDR3. This CDR3 reads CASSSRRDSYGYTF. CDR3 nucleotides: TGTGCCAGCAGTTCCCGGAGGGACAGCTATGGCTACACCTTC. V is TRBV2 and J is TRBJ1-2; TRBD1 aligns across 7 bases. The CDR3 has 14 amino acids. Germline V lookup: CDR1 SNHLY, CDR2 FYNNEI. Trimming removed 5 bases from V and 4 bases from J; junction bases left unmatched: 7.

The chain combines TRBV7-3 with TRBJ1-1; possibly TRBD1 for D (6 bases). V was trimmed by 5 bases and J by 5 bases, leaving 15 bases between them. Per germline, CDR1 SGHTA and CDR2 FQGTGA. The CDR3 loop spans 14 amino acids. This CDR3 reads CASSDQGLETEAFF. Written as DNA, the CDR3 is TGTGCCAGCAGCGACCAGGGGTTAGAGACTGAAGCTTTCTTT.

The V and J genes are TRBV9 and TRBJ2-1; 8 bases agree with TRBD1. There are 13 residues in the CDR3. Germline V gene data show CDR1 as SGDLS and CDR2 as YYNGEE. V shed 3 bases and J 7 bases; nucleotides not matched to a gene: 3. As DNA, the CDR3 is TGTGCCAGCAGCGGGACAGGGATGAATGAGCAGTTCTTC. Translating gives CASSGTGMNEQFF.

The chain employs TRBV3-1 (or the pseudogene TRBV3-2) and TRBJ1-2; D unclear. V lost 3 bases and J 2 bases, leaving 13 bases between the germline ends. CDR3 length: 15 amino acids. Germline CDR1 reads LGHDT; CDR2 reads YNNKEL (reference sequence). CDR3 sequence reads: CASSQRSAGNYGYTF. DNA for the CDR3: TGTGCCAGCAGCCAGAGGAGCGCGGGGAACTATGGCTACACCTTC.

This clone came up once. This rearrangement joins TRBV18 to TRBJ2-5; D is undetermined. V lost 2 bases to trimming and J lost 5 bases, with 9 bases between them. Germline loops: CDR1 KGHSH, CDR2 LQKENI. This CDR3 region has 13 residues. The CDR3 here is CASSPEQVETQYF. Here the CDR3 DNA reads TGTGCCAGCTCACCAGAACAAGTGGAGACCCAGTACTTC. Full variable domain (outside the CDR3, taken from reference TRBV18 and TRBJ2-5): NAGVMQNPRHLVRRRGQEARLRCSPMKGHSHVYWYRQLPEEGLKFMVYLQKENIIDESGMPKERFSAEFPKEGPSILRIQQVVRGDSAAYFCASSPEQVETQYFGPGTRLLVL.

This chain links TRBV13 with TRBJ2-7; D unclear. The CDR3 is 14 amino acids. Per germline, CDR1 PRHDT and CDR2 FYEKMQ (reference sequence). Trimming left V 4 bases short and J 1 base short, with 11 bases between. CDR3 bases: TGTGCCAGCAGCTCCCCACCAGGATCCTACGAGCAGTACTTC. Translated, it gives CASSSPPGSYEQYF.

The CDR3 loop is CASSLEAAANYGYTF. DNA for the CDR3: TGTGCCAGCAGCTTGGAGGCGGCGGCTAACTATGGCTACACCTTC. V is TRBV5-6 and J is TRBJ1-2; D is ambiguous. Germline V CDR1 and CDR2: SGHDT, YYEEEE. With 0 bases removed from V and 0 bases from J, the gap between germline ends came to 9 bases. This CDR3 region has 15 residues.

The V and J genes are TRBV11-2 and TRBJ2-7; D gene unclear. CDR1 and CDR2 from the germline V gene are SGHAT and FQNNGV. The CDR3 runs 14 residues. Trimming left V 1 base short and J 1 base short, with 8 bases between. For the CDR3, the DNA is TGTGCCAGCAGCTTAGTCGGATTGTCCTACGAGCAGTACTTC. Its translation is CASSLVGLSYEQYF.